A selection of T cell receptor beta chains follows, all from one sample in a study of CD8 T cells in Susac syndrome. TCRdb reanalysed the immunoSEQ multiplex PCR reads using MiXCR and keeps one entry per CDR3 protein. Here the sample spans some 400,000 distinct CDR3 sequences, more than 80% being singletons. Sequencing was performed on CD8+ T cells from PBMCs. These receptors were collected from a human donor with multiple sclerosis. The CDR3 runs from the conserved cysteine through the conserved F or W. D genes are given only for firm matches. Rows may omit the clone size; those that give it use once, few, many or a size class.

V gene: TRBV10-1; J gene: TRBJ2-1; D gene: .; clone size: .; CDR3 DNA: TGCGCCAGCAGTGAGTACGGGCTCCTGGGTGAGCAGTTCTTC; CDR3 protein: CASSEYGLLGEQFF
V gene: TRBV30; J gene: TRBJ1-4; D gene: TRBD1; clone size: .; CDR3 DNA: TGTGCCTGGAGAGCGGGACAGGGCTTTGAAAAACTGTTTTTT; CDR3 protein: CAWRAGQGFEKLFF
V gene: TRBV14; J gene: TRBJ2-7; D gene: .; clone size: .; CDR3 DNA: TGTGCCAGCAGCCTTACCCCCGGGAAGGAGCAGTACTTC; CDR3 protein: CASSLTPGKEQYF
V gene: TRBV3-1; J gene: TRBJ2-3; D gene: .; clone size: once; CDR3 DNA: TGTGCCAGCAGCTCGCCGGACCAGGAAACAGATACGCAGTATTTT; CDR3 protein: CASSSPDQETDTQYF
V gene: TRBV29-1; J gene: TRBJ1-1; D gene: .; clone size: .; CDR3 DNA: TGCAGCGTTGAAGATCCGGGGATGAACACTGAAGCTTTCTTT; CDR3 protein: CSVEDPGMNTEAFF
V gene: TRBV12-3/TRBV12-4; J gene: TRBJ1-3; D gene: .; clone size: .; CDR3 DNA: TGTGCCAGCAGTTTTACCGGGGAAGTGTACCGAAACACCATATATTTT; CDR3 protein: CASSFTGEVYRNTIYF
V gene: TRBV14; J gene: TRBJ1-1; D gene: TRBD1; clone size: .; CDR3 DNA: TGTGCCAGCAGCCCTCACGGGACAGGGGGCCCTGAGGTTTTCTTT; CDR3 protein: CASSPHGTGGPEVFF
V gene: TRBV14; J gene: TRBJ2-3; D gene: .; clone size: .; CDR3 DNA: TGTGCCAGCAGCCAAGAGAGTCTCGGCACAGATACGCAGTATTTT; CDR3 protein: CASSQESLGTDTQYF
V gene: TRBV1; J gene: TRBJ2-7; D gene: .; clone size: .; CDR3 DNA: TGCACCAGCAGCCAAGCTCACCGGGATTCCAAATCTTCGGCTTGCGAGCAGTACTTC; CDR3 protein: CTSSQAHRDSKSSACEQYF
V gene: TRBV20-1; J gene: TRBJ2-3; D gene: .; clone size: .; CDR3 DNA: TGCAGTGGGGGCCCCGCAGATACGCAGTATTTT; CDR3 protein: CSGGPADTQYF
V gene: TRBV5-1; J gene: TRBJ2-3; D gene: TRBD2; clone size: .; CDR3 DNA: TGCGCCAGCAGCTTGGGGGAGGGCAGAGATACGCAGTATTTT; CDR3 protein: CASSLGEGRDTQYF
V gene: TRBV5-5; J gene: TRBJ1-5; D gene: .; clone size: .; CDR3 DNA: TGTGCCAGCAGCTCCCACCCCGCTAGCAATCAGCCCCAGCATTTT; CDR3 protein: CASSSHPASNQPQHF
V gene: TRBV29-1; J gene: TRBJ1-1; D gene: .; clone size: .; CDR3 DNA: TGCAGCGTTCTCAGGGGTGAAGCTTTCTTT; CDR3 protein: CSVLRGEAFF
V gene: TRBV15; J gene: TRBJ1-5; D gene: TRBD1; clone size: .; CDR3 DNA: TGTGCCACCAGCCAGGACAGGGGGATTGGGCAGCCCCAGCATTTT; CDR3 protein: CATSQDRGIGQPQHF
V gene: TRBV2; J gene: TRBJ2-1; D gene: TRBD2; clone size: .; CDR3 DNA: TGTGCCAGCCCTAGCGGGGTGGGTAATGAGCAGTTCTTC; CDR3 protein: CASPSGVGNEQFF
V gene: TRBV2; J gene: TRBJ2-6; D gene: .; clone size: .; CDR3 DNA: TGTGCCAGCAGAGAACAGCTACTCCGCTCTGGGGCCAACGTCCTGACTTTC; CDR3 protein: CASREQLLRSGANVLTF
V gene: TRBV27; J gene: TRBJ2-2; D gene: .; clone size: .; CDR3 DNA: TGTGCCACAACGAGCGTGAACACCGGGGAGCTGTTTTTT; CDR3 protein: CATTSVNTGELFF
V gene: TRBV4-1; J gene: TRBJ2-2; D gene: .; clone size: .; CDR3 DNA: TGCGCCAGCAGCCAAGAACCCCAGGGTAGCGCGAACACCGGGGAGCTGTTTTTT; CDR3 protein: CASSQEPQGSANTGELFF
V gene: TRBV30; J gene: TRBJ2-7; D gene: .; clone size: .; CDR3 DNA: TGTGCCTGGAGTTCGGGGTCCTACGAGCAGTACTTC; CDR3 protein: CAWSSGSYEQYF
V gene: TRBV12-3/TRBV12-4; J gene: TRBJ2-4; D gene: TRBD2; clone size: .; CDR3 DNA: TGTGCCAGCAGTTTCCGGGGGGAAACAAACATTCAGTACTTC; CDR3 protein: CASSFRGETNIQYF
V gene: TRBV10-3; J gene: TRBJ1-2; D gene: .; clone size: .; CDR3 DNA: TGTGCCATCAGTGAGTCGACAGGAAAAGACTATGGCTACACCTTC; CDR3 protein: CAISESTGKDYGYTF
V gene: TRBV5-1; J gene: TRBJ1-1; D gene: .; clone size: .; CDR3 DNA: TGCGCCAGCAGGGCGGGACGGATGAACACTGAAGCTTTCTTT; CDR3 protein: CASRAGRMNTEAFF
V gene: TRBV27; J gene: TRBJ2-2; D gene: .; clone size: .; CDR3 DNA: TGTGCCAGCAGTTTTTTAGGGAACACCGGGGAGCTGTTTTTT; CDR3 protein: CASSFLGNTGELFF
V gene: TRBV4-1; J gene: TRBJ2-5; D gene: TRBD1; clone size: .; CDR3 DNA: TGCGCCAGCAGCTGGTCTTTTTCGGGACAGAGTCCGTACCAAGAGACCCAGTACTTC; CDR3 protein: CASSWSFSGQSPYQETQYF
V gene: TRBV12-3/TRBV12-4; J gene: TRBJ1-2; D gene: .; clone size: .; CDR3 DNA: TGTGCCAGCACTAATTCAGCTAACTATGGCTACACCTTC; CDR3 protein: CASTNSANYGYTF
V gene: TRBV4-1; J gene: TRBJ2-3; D gene: .; clone size: .; CDR3 DNA: TGCGCCAGCAGCCAAGAGCGGTCGCCTGGGGCAGATACGCAGTATTTT; CDR3 protein: CASSQERSPGADTQYF